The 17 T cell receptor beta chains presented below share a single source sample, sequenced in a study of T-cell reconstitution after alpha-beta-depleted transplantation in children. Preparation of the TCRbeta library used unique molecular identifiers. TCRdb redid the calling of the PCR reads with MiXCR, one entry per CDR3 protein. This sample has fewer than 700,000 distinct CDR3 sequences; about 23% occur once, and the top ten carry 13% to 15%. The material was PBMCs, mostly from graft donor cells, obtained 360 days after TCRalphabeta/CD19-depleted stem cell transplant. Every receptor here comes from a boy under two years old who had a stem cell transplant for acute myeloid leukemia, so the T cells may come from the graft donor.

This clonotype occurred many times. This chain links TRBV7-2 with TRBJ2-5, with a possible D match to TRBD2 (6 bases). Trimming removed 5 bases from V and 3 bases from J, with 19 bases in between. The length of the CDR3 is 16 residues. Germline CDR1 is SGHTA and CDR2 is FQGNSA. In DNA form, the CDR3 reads TGTGCCAGCAGCCAACTCAGAGGTGGGGGGAAAGAGACCCAGTACTTC. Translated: CASSQLRGGGKETQYF.

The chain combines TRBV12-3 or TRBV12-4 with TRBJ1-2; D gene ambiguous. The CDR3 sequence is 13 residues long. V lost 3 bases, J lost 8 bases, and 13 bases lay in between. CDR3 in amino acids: CASSFEGPGGYTF. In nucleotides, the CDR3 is TGTGCCAGCAGTTTCGAGGGTCCAGGCGGCTACACCTTC.

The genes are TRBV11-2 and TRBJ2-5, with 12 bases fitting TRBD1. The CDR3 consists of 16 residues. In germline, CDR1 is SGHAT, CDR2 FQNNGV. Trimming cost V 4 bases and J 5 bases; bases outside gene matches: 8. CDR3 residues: CASSSTGTGGAETQYF. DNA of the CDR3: TGTGCCAGCAGCTCTACCGGGACAGGGGGCGCGGAGACCCAGTACTTC.

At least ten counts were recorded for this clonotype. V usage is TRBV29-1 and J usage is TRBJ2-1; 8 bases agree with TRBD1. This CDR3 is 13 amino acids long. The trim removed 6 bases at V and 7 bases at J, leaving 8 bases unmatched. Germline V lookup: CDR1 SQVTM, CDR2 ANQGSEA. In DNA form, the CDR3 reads TGCAGCGTAGGAGGACAGGGTGTAAATGAGCAGTTCTTC. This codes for CSVGGQGVNEQFF.

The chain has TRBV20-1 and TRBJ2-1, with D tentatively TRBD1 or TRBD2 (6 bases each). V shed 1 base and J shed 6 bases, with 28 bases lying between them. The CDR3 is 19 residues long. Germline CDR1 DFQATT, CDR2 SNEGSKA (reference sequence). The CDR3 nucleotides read TGCAGTGCTAGAGGGAGGGGTAACAGGGATCTAAAGAAGACCAATGAGCAGTTCTTC. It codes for CSARGRGNRDLKKTNEQFF.

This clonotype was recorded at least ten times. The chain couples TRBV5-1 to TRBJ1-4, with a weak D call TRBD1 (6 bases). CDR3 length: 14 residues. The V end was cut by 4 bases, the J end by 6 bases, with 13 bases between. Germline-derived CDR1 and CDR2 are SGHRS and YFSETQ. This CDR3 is CASSPGDTYEKLFF. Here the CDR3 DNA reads TGCGCCAGCAGCCCCGGGGACACGTATGAAAAACTGTTTTTT.

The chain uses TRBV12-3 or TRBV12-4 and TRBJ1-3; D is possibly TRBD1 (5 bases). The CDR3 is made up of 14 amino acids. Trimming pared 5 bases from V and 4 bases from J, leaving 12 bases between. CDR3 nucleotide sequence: TGTGCCAGCAGTCTAAGGGAGGGGGGAAACACCATATATTTT. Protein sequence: CASSLREGGNTIYF.

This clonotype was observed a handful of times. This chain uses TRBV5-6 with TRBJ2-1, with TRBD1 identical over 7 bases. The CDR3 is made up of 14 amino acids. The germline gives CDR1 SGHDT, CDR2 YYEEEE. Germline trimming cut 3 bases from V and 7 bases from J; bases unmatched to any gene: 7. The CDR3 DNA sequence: TGTGCCAGCAGCTCCTACGGGACAGTTAATGAGCAGTTCTTC. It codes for CASSSYGTVNEQFF.

CDR3 DNA sequence: TGCGCCACCGGGACTTTACTCACAGATACGCAGTATTTT. Translation gives CATGTLLTDTQYF. The chain is built from TRBV5-1 and TRBJ2-3, with D possibly being TRBD2 (6 bases). Germline CDR1 reads SGHRS; CDR2 reads YFSETQ. Trimming removed 9 bases from V and 2 bases from J, with 13 bases in between. The CDR3 totals 13 residues. The complete variable domain, with remaining parts taken from reference TRBV5-1 and TRBJ2-3, reads KAGVTQTPRYLIKTRGQQVTLSCSPISGHRSVSWYQQTPGQGLQFLFEYFSETQRNKGNFPGRFSGRQFSNSRSEMNVSTLELGDSALYLCATGTLLTDTQYFGPGTRLTVL.

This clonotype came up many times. CDR3: CSARELTGHYGYTF. As DNA, the CDR3 is TGCAGTGCTAGGGAATTAACAGGGCACTATGGCTACACCTTC. V and J are TRBV20-1 and TRBJ1-2; a possible D gene is TRBD1 (6 bases). Looked up from germline, CDR1 is DFQATT and CDR2 is SNEGSKA (reference sequence). The CDR3 has 14 residues. With 3 bases removed from V and 3 bases from J, the gap between germline ends came to 14 bases.

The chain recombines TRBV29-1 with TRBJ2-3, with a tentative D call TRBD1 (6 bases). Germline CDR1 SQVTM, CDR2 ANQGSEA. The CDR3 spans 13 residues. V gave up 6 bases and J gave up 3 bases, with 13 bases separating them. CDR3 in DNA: TGCAGCGTAAGGACAGTGTATACAGATACGCAGTATTTT. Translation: CSVRTVYTDTQYF.

CDR3 residues: CASSPGLLTDTQYF. In DNA, the CDR3 is TGTGCCAGCAGTCCGGGACTTCTCACAGATACGCAGTATTTT. The chain is built from TRBV6-4 and TRBJ2-3, with D perhaps matching TRBD2 (6 bases). Per the germline V gene, CDR1 is MRHNA and CDR2 is SNTAGT. The CDR3 consists of 14 residues. V was cut by 5 bases and J by 2 bases, with 11 bases left in between.

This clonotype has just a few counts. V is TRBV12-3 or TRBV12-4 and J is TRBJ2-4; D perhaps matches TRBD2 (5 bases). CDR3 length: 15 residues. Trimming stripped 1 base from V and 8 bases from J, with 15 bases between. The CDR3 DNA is TGTGCCAGCAGTTTAGAGACCGGGGTTTCGGACATTCAGTACTTC. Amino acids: CASSLETGVSDIQYF.

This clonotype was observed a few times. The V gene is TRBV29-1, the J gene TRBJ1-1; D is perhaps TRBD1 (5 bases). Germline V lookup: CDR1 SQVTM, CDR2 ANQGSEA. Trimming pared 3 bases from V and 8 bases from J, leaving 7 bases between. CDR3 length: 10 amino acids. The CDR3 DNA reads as TGCAGCGTTGACACAGGCGAAGCTTTCTTT. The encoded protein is CSVDTGEAFF.

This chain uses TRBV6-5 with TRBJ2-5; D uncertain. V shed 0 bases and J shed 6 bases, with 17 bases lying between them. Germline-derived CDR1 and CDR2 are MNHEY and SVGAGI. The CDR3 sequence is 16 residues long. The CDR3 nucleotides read TGTGCCAGCAGTTACTCAAAGGTTCAAGGTGGACAGACCCAGTACTTC. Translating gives CASSYSKVQGGQTQYF.

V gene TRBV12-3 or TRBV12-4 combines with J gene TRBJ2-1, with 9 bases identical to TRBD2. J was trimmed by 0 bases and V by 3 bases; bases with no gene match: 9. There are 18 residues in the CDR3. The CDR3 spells CASSFPGGGASSYNEQFF. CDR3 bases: TGTGCCAGCAGTTTCCCCGGCGGGGGGGCGAGCTCCTACAATGAGCAGTTCTTC.

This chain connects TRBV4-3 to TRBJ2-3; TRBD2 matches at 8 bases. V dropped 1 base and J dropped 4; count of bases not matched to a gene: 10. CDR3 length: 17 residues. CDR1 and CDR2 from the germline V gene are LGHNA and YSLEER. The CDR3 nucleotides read TGCGCCAGCAGCCAAGTTCGAATCACTAGCGGCGCAGATACGCAGTATTTT. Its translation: CASSQVRITSGADTQYF.